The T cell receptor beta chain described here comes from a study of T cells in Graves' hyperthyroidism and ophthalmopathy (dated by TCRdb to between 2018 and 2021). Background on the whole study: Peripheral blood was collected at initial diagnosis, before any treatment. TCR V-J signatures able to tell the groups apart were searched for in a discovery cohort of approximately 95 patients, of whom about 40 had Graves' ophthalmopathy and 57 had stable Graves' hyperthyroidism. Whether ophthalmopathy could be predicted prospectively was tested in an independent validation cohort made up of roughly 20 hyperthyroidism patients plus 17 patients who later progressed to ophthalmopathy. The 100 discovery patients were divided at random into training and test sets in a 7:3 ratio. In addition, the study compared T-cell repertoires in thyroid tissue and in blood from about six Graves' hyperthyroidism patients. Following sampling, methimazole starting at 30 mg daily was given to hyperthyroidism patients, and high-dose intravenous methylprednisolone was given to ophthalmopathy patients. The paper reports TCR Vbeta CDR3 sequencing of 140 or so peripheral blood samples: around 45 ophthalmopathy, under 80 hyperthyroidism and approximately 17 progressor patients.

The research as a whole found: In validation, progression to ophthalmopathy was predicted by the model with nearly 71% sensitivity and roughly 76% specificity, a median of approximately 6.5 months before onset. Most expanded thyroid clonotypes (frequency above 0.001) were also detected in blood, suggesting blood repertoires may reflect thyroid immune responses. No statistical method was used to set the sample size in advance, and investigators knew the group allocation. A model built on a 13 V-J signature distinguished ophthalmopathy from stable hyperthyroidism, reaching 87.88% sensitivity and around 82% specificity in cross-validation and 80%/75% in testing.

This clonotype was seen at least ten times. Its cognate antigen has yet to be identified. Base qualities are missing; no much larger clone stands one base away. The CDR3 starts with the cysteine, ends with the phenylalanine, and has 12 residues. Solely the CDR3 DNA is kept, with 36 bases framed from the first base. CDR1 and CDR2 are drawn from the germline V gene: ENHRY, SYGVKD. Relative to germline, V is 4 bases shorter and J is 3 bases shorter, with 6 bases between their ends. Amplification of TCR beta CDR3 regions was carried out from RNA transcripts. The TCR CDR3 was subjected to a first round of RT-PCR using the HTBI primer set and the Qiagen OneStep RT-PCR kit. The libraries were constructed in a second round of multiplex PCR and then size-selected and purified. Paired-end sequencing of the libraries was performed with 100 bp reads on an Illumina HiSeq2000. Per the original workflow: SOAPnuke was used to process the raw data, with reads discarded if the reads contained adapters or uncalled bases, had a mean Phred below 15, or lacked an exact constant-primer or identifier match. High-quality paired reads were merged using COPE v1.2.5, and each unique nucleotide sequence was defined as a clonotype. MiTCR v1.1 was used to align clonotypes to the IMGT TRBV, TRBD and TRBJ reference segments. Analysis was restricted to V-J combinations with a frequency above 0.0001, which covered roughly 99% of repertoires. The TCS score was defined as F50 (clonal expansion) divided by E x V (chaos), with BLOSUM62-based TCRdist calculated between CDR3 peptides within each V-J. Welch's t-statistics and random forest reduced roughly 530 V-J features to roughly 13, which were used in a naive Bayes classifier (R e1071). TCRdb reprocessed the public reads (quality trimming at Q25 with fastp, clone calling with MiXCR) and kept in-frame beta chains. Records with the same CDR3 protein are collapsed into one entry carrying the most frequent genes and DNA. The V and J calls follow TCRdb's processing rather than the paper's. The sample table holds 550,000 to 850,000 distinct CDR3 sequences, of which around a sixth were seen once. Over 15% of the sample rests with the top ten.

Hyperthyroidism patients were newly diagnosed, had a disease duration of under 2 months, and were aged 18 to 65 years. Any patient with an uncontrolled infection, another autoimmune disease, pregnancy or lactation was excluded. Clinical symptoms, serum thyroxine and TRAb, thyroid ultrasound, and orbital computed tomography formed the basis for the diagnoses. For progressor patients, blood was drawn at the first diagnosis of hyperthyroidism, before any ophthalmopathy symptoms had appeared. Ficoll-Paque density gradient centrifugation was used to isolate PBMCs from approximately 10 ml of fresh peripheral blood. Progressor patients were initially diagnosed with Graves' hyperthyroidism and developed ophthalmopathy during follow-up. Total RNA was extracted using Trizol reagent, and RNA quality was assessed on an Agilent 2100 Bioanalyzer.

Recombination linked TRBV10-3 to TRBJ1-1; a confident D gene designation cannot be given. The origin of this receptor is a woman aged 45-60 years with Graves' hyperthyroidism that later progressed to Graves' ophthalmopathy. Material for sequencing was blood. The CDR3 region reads CAISAGDTEAFF. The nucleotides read TGTGCCATCAGTGCCGGGGACACTGAAGCTTTCTTT.